These 5 T cell receptor beta chains were sequenced from one sample in a study of blood T cell repertoires in COVID-19. Method: immunoSEQ multiplex PCR; TCRdb's copy keeps in-frame clones and lacks some. The data hold around 75,000 clones, with around 86% observed a single time. The specimen sequenced was peripheral blood. These receptors all come from a man in his sixties or seventies with active COVID-19.

The chain carries TRBV6-1 and TRBJ2-3, with a weak D call TRBD1 (6 bases). CDR3 length: 16 residues. V was cut by 4 bases and J by 0 bases, with 14 bases left in between. The germline V gene has CDR1 MNHNS and CDR2 SASEGT. The CDR3 DNA sequence: TGTGCCAGCAGTGGCCACCACAGGGTTAGCACAGATACGCAGTATTTT. Amino acid sequence: CASSGHHRVSTDTQYF.

This rearrangement joins TRBV19 to TRBJ2-6, with D maybe TRBD1 (5 bases). Trimming cost V 5 bases and J 0 bases, with 17 bases left between them. Germline CDR1 and CDR2: LNHDA and SQIVND (reference sequence). The CDR3 has 18 amino acids. Written as DNA, the CDR3 is TGTGCCAGTAGTTCATCGACAGAAACTATCTCTGGGGCCAACGTCCTGACTTTC. It codes for CASSSSTETISGANVLTF.

This chain connects TRBV18 to TRBJ1-2, with 7 nucleotides matching TRBD1. With 2 bases clipped from V and 4 bases from J, the junction kept 7 bases outside the gene matches. CDR3 length equals 15 residues. Germline lookup yields CDR1 KGHSH and CDR2 LQKENI. CDR3 nucleotides: TGTGCCAGCTCACCATTGGAGGGGGCTTCCTATGGCTACACCTTC. Its translation: CASSPLEGASYGYTF.

The chain is built from TRBV29-1 and TRBJ2-7; TRBD1 agrees at 8 bases. The CDR3 contains 12 residues. J lost 6 bases, V lost 3 bases, and 4 bases had no gene match. Germline-derived CDR1 and CDR2 are SQVTM and ANQGSEA. CDR3 loop: CSVDGQGAEQYF. The CDR3 nucleotides are TGCAGCGTTGATGGCCAGGGGGCCGAGCAGTACTTC.

This chain links TRBV7-2 with TRBJ2-2; D not resolved. The CDR3 extends over 16 amino acids. Germline V gene lookup returns CDR1 SGHTA and CDR2 FQGNSA. Deletions cut 0 bases from V and 0 bases from J, with 8 bases between. The CDR3 DNA reads as TGTGCCAGCAGCTTAGCGCTGGCAACGAACACCGGGGAGCTGTTTTTT. It specifies CASSLALATNTGELFF. The full variable domain, with the rest looked up from reference TRBV7-2 and TRBJ2-2, is GAGVSQSPSNKVTEKGKDVELRCDPISGHTALYWYRQSLGQGLEFLIYFQGNSAPDKSGLPSDRFSAERTGGSVSTLTIQRTQQEDSAVYLCASSLALATNTGELFFGEGSRLTVL.